A selection of T cell receptor delta chains follows, all from one sample in a study of Vδ1+ human thymocytes. TCRdb re-processed the multiplex PCR reads via CATT. Of over 20,000 delta-chain clones in the sample, 6.5% to 10% are singletons; the top ten hold almost 1%. Sequencing was performed on Vdelta1+ gamma-delta thymocytes from the thymus. The origin of the receptors is a child less than two years old who had congenital heart surgery. Both conserved end residues are part of each CDR3. A D gene is named only where the DNA matches it firmly. Expanded clones are given a class, and other clones once, few, many or no size at all.

j_call v_call clone_size d_call cdr3_aa cdr3_nt
TRDJ1 TRDV1 - TRDD3 CALGEPRAEYSRLGDRPYTDKLIF TGTGCTCTTGGGGAACCCCGAGCCGAATATTCCAGGCTGGGGGATAGGCCGTACACCGATAAACTCATCTTT
TRDJ1 TRDV1 few TRDD3 CALGELVGDSYTDKLIF TGTGCTCTTGGGGAACTGGTGGGGGATTCGTACACCGATAAACTCATCTTT
TRDJ1 TRDV2 - - CACDASTPYTDKLIF TGTGCCTGTGACGCTTCTACCCCGTACACCGATAAACTCATCTTT
TRDJ1 TRDV1 - TRDD3 CALGEPTYWGQYTDKLIF TGTGCTCTTGGGGAACCAACCTACTGGGGCCAATACACCGATAAACTCATCTTT
TRDJ1 TRDV1 few TRDD3 CALGELELGDTLGQGKLIF TGTGCTCTTGGGGAACTAGAACTGGGGGATACCTTGGGCCAAGGTAAACTCATCTTT
TRDJ1 TRDV1 - TRDD3 CALGERTPKLGDIKGKLIF TGTGCTCTTGGGGAAAGGACCCCTAAACTGGGGGATATAAAGGGTAAACTCATCTTT
TRDJ1 TRDV1 - TRDD2 CALGDRAFLKLGAAMGNTDKLIF TGTGCTCTTGGGGACCGAGCCTTCCTAAAGTTGGGGGCCGCTATGGGTAACACCGATAAACTCATCTTT
TRDJ1 TRDV1 few - CALGELTSYQLGHKLIF TGTGCTCTTGGGGAACTAACTTCCTACCAACTGGGGCATAAACTCATCTTT
TRDJ1 TRDV1 - - CALGKGPSYYGLLGDQYTDKLIF TGTGCTCTTGGGAAGGGGCCTTCCTACTACGGACTACTGGGGGACCAGTACACCGATAAACTCATCTTT
TRDJ1 TRDV1 - TRDD3 CALGVLTPYWGIHTDKLIF TGTGCTCTTGGGGTTCTTACTCCGTACTGGGGGATACACACCGATAAACTCATCTTT
TRDJ1 TRDV1 - - CALGELDPPRGTDKLIF TGTGCTCTTGGGGAACTAGATCCCCCCCGTGGAACCGATAAACTCATCTTT
TRDJ1 TRDV1 - - CALGGRVGDLHTDKLIF TGTGCTCTTGGGGGGCGGGTTGGGGACCTACACACCGATAAACTCATCTTT
TRDJ1 TRDV1 - TRDD3 CALGRLWGIRNSDKLIF TGTGCTCTTGGGAGGTTGTGGGGGATACGCAATTCCGATAAACTCATCTTT
TRDJ1 TRDV1 few - CALGNLPPRLGLTDKLIF TGTGCTCTTGGGAACCTTCCCCCCCGACTGGGGCTCACCGATAAACTCATCTTT
TRDJ1 TRDV1 few - CALGPTVYSRDQRPGMRSDKLIF TGTGCTCTTGGGCCCACGGTCTACAGCAGGGACCAGAGGCCGGGGATGAGGTCCGATAAACTCATCTTT
TRDJ1 TRDV1 few TRDD3 CALVANLWGSPVHTDKLIF TGTGCTCTTGTCGCCAACCTCTGGGGGTCCCCGGTCCACACCGATAAACTCATCTTT
TRDJ2 TRDV1 - TRDD3 CALGDALGDQTAQLFF TGTGCTCTTGGGGACGCGCTGGGGGATCAGACAGCACAACTCTTCTTT
TRDJ1 TRDV1 - TRDD3 CALGERGAWGIQTYTDKLIF TGTGCTCTTGGGGAACGGGGGGCCTGGGGGATACAGACGTACACCGATAAACTCATCTTT
TRDJ1 TRDV1 - TRDD3 CALGETLLAFTGGYGKTYTDKLIF TGTGCTCTTGGGGAAACTTTGTTGGCTTTTACTGGGGGATACGGTAAGACGTACACCGATAAACTCATCTTT
TRDJ2 TRDV1 few TRDD3 CALGEPPRSLLVLGDTTRTAQLFF TGTGCTCTTGGGGAACCCCCCAGGTCCCTTCTCGTACTGGGGGATACGACCCGGACAGCACAACTCTTCTTT
TRDJ1 TRDV1 - TRDD3 CALGTGGYGDKLIF TGTGCTCTTGGGACTGGGGGATACGGCGATAAACTCATCTTT
TRDJ1 TRDV1 - TRDD3 CALGEGPQPSPSLLGGACKLIF TGTGCTCTTGGGGAAGGACCCCAGCCATCTCCTTCGTTACTGGGGGGGGCCTGTAAACTCATCTTT
TRDJ1 TRDV1 few - CALGERSHLKADKLIF TGTGCTCTTGGGGAACGGAGCCACCTTAAGGCCGATAAACTCATCTTT
TRDJ1 TRDV1 - TRDD3 CALGELVEYWGIRTDKLIF TGTGCTCTTGGGGAACTAGTCGAGTACTGGGGGATACGAACCGATAAACTCATCTTT
TRDJ1 TRDV1 few TRDD3 CALGEPWGIKFADKLIF TGTGCTCTTGGGGAACCCTGGGGGATTAAATTCGCCGATAAACTCATCTTT
TRDJ1 TRDV1 few - CALGVSKVGGDFKSAPYTDKLIF TGTGCTCTTGGGGTGTCGAAGGTAGGTGGGGATTTTAAATCGGCCCCTTACACCGATAAACTCATCTTT
TRDJ1 TRDV1 few - CALGECVPPKRQYTDKLIF TGTGCTCTTGGGGAATGTGTACCACCGAAACGGCAGTACACCGATAAACTCATCTTT
TRDJ1 TRDV1 - - CALGDGNWSGAGLIF TGTGCTCTTGGGGACGGGAATTGGTCTGGTGCTGGACTCATCTTT
TRDJ1 TRDV1 - TRDD3 CALREGGRIRFLRGKLIF TGTGCTCTTAGGGAAGGCGGGAGGATACGCTTTTTGAGGGGTAAACTCATCTTT
TRDJ1 TRDV1 few TRDD3 CALGETIEGGSLGDNRLIF TGTGCTCTTGGGGAAACCATTGAGGGGGGGTCACTGGGGGATAATCGACTCATCTTT
TRDJ1 TRDV2 medium-sized - CACDTLGGSDKLIF TGTGCCTGTGACACCTTGGGGGGTTCCGATAAACTCATCTTT
TRDJ1 TRDV1 - TRDD2 CALGELIPPSSVGKYTDKLIF TGTGCTCTTGGGGAACTTATCCCCCCTTCCTCCGTGGGGAAGTACACCGATAAACTCATCTTT
TRDJ2 TRDV1 - - CALGELRAQLFF TGTGCTCTTGGGGAACTACGAGCACAACTCTTCTTT
TRDJ1 TRDV1 few - CALGDACGMGGYTDKLIF TGTGCTCTTGGGGATGCTTGTGGTATGGGAGGGTACACCGATAAACTCATCTTT
TRDJ1 TRDV1 medium-sized - CALTGRDKLIF TGTGCTCTTACGGGCAGGGATAAACTCATCTTT
TRDJ1 TRDV2 few - CACDSRWGAEDKLIF TGTGCCTGTGACTCCCGGTGGGGGGCCGAAGATAAACTCATCTTT
TRDJ1 TRDV1 - - CALGELPPIKYTDKLIF TGTGCTCTTGGGGAACTTCCCCCGATAAAGTACACCGATAAACTCATCTTT
TRDJ1 TRDV1 few TRDD3 CALGDLWGSRYWGIYTDKLIF TGTGCTCTTGGGGACCTTTGGGGTTCCAGGTACTGGGGGATCTACACCGATAAACTCATCTTT
TRDJ1 TRDV1 few TRDD3 CALGELVPLGDTSTDKLIF TGTGCTCTTGGGGAACTAGTTCCCTTGGGGGATACGTCCACCGATAAACTCATCTTT
TRDJ1 TRDV1 medium-sized - CALGEGGCSDKLIF TGTGCTCTTGGGGAAGGAGGGTGTTCCGATAAACTCATCTTT
TRDJ1 TRDV1 few TRDD3 CALGESEFLHWGMFTDKLIF TGTGCTCTTGGGGAAAGTGAGTTCCTCCACTGGGGGATGTTCACCGATAAACTCATCTTT
TRDJ1 TRDV1 - - CALGEWKRGTDKLIF TGTGCTCTTGGGGAATGGAAGCGGGGCACCGATAAACTCATCTTT
TRDJ2 TRDV2 few TRDD3 CACDPGGYAPQRAMTAQLFF TGTGCCTGTGACCCTGGGGGATACGCCCCCCAACGGGCTATGACAGCACAACTCTTCTTT
TRDJ1 TRDV1 - TRDD3 CALGELPPSNLLGDTDKLIF TGTGCTCTTGGGGAGCTGCCGCCTTCCAATTTACTGGGGGACACCGATAAACTCATCTTT
TRDJ1 TRDV1 - TRDD3 CALTGGIRKLIF TGTGCTCTTACTGGGGGGATACGGAAACTCATCTTT
TRDJ3 TRDV2 medium-sized - CACEDNISSSWDTRQMFF TGTGCCTGTGAGGATAATATATCCTCCTCCTGGGACACCCGACAGATGTTTTTC
TRDJ1 TRDV1 few - CALGELPPTVHPPFTEYTDKLIF TGTGCTCTTGGGGAACTCCCCCCCACCGTCCACCCTCCCTTTACTGAGTACACCGATAAACTCATCTTT
TRDJ1 TRDV1 few - CALGDQTPGKLIF TGTGCTCTTGGGGATCAAACCCCGGGTAAACTCATCTTT
TRDJ1 TRDV1 few - CALGALVFTRYTDKLIF TGTGCTCTTGGGGCCCTTGTCTTCACTAGGTACACCGATAAACTCATCTTT
TRDJ1 TRDV2 medium-sized TRDD3 CACDAYWGILRGDKLIF TGTGCCTGTGACGCCTACTGGGGGATCCTTAGGGGCGATAAACTCATCTTT
TRDJ1 TRDV1 - - CALGGTRGPSYGGYTYTDKLIF TGTGCTCTTGGGGGAACGAGGGGGCCTTCCTACGGGGGATACACTTACACCGATAAACTCATCTTT